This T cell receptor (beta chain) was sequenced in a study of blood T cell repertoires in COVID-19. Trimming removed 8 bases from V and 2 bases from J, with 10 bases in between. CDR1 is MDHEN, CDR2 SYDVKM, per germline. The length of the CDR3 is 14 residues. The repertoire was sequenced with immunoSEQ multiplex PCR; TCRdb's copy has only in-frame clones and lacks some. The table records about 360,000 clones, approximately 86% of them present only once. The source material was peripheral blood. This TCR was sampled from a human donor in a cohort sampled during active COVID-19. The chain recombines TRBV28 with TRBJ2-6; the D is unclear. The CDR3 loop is CASRDRAGANVLTF. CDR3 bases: TGTGCCAGCCGCGACCGGGCTGGGGCCAACGTCCTGACTTTC.